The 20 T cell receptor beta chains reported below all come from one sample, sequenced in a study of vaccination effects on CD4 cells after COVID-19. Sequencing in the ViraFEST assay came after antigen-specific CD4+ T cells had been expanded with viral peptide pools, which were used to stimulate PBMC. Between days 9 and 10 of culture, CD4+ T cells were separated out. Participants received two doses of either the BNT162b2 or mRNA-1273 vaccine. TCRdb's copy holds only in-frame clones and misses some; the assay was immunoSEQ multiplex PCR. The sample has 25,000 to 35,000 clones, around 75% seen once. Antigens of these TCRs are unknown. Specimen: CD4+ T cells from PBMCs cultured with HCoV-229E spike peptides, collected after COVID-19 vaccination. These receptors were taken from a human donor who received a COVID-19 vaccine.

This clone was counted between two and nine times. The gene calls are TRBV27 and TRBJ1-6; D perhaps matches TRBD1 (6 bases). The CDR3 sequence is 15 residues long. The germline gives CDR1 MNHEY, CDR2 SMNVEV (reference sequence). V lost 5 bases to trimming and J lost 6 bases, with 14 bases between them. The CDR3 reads CASSRNRASNSPLHF. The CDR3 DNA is TGTGCCAGCAGTAGAAACAGGGCTTCTAATTCACCCCTCCACTTT.

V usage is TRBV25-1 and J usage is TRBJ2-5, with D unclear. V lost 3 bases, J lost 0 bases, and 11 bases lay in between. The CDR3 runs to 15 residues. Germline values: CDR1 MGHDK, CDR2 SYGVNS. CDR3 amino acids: CASSDGRQYQETQYF. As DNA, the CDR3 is TGTGCCAGCAGTGATGGAAGGCAGTACCAAGAGACCCAGTACTTC.

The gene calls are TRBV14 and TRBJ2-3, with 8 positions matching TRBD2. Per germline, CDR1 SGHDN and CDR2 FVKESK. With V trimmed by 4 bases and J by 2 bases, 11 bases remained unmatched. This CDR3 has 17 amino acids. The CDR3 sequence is CASSPAGTRPYTDTQYF. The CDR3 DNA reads TGTGCCAGCAGCCCCGCCGGGACTAGGCCATACACAGATACGCAGTATTTT.

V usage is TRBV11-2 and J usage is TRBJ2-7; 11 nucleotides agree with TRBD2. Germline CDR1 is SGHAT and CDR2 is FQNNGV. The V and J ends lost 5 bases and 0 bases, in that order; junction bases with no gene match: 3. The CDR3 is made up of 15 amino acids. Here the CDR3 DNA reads TGTGCCAGCAGCCAGACTAGCGGGGTCTCCTACGAGCAGTACTTC. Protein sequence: CASSQTSGVSYEQYF.

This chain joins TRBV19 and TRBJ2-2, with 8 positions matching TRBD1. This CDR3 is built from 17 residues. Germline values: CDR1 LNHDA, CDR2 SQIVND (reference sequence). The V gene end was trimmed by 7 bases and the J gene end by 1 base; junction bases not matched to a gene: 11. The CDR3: CASKQGATPLNTGELFF. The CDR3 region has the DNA TGTGCCAGTAAGCAGGGGGCAACACCTCTGAACACCGGGGAGCTGTTTTTT.

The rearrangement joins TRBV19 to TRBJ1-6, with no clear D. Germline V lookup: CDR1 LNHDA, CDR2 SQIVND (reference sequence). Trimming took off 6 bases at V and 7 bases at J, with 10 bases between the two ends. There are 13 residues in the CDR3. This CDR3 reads CASRVGTNSPLHF. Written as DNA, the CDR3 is TGTGCCAGTAGGGTGGGCACCAATTCACCCCTCCACTTT.

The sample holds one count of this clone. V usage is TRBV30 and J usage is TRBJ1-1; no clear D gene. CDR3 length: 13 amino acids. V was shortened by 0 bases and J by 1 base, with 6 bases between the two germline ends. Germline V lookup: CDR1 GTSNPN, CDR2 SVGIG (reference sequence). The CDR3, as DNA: TGTGCCTGGAGTGTACAACAGAACACTGAAGCTTTCTTT. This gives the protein CAWSVQQNTEAFF.

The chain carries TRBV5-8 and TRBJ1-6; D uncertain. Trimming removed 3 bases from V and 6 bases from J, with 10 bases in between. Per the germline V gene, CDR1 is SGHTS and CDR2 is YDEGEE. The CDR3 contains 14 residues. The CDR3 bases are TGTGCCAGCAGCTACGGACGGGGTAATTCACCCCTCCACTTT. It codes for CASSYGRGNSPLHF.

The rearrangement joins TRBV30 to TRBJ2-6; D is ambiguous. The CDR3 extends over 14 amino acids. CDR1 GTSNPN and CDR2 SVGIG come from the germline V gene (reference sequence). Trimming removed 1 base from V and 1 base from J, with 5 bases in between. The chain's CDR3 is CAWSAGSGANVLTF. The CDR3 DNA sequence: TGTGCCTGGAGTGCCGGGTCTGGGGCCAACGTCCTGACTTTC.

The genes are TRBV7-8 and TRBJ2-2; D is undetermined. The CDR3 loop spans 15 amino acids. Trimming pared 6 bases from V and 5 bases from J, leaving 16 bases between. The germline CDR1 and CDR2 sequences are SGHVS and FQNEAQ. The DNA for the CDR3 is TGTGCCAGCAGACGTTTACTCCCCGGGACCGGGGAGCTGTTTTTT. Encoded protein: CASRRLLPGTGELFF. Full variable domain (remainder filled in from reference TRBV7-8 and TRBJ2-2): GAGVSQSPRYKVAKRGQDVALRCDPISGHVSLFWYQQALGQGPEFLTYFQNEAQLDKSGLPSDRFFAERPEGSVSTLKIQRTQQEDSAVYLCASRRLLPGTGELFFGEGSRLTVL.

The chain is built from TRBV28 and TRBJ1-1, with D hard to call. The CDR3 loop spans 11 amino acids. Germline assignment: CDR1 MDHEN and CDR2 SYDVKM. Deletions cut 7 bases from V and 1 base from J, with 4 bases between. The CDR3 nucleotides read TGTGCCAGCAACAGGAACACTGAAGCTTTCTTT. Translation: CASNRNTEAFF.

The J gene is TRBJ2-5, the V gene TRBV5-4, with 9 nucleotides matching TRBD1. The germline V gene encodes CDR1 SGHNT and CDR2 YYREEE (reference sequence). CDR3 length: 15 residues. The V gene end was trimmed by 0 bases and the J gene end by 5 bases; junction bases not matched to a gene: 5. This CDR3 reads CASSLEGDRAETQYF. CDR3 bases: TGTGCCAGCAGCTTGGAAGGGGACAGGGCGGAGACCCAGTACTTC.

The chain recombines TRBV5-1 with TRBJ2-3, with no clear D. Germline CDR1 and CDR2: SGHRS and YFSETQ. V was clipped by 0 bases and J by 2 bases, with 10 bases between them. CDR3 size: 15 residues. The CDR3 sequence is CASSLGEPYTDTQYF. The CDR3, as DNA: TGCGCCAGCAGCTTGGGTGAGCCCTACACAGATACGCAGTATTTT.

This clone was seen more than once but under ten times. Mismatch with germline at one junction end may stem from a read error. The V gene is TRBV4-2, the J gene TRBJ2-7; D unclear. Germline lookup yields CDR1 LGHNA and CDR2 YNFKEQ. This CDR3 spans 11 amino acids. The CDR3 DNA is TGTGCCAGCAGCCAAGATTCCGGAACAATCTTC. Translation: CASSQDSGTIF.

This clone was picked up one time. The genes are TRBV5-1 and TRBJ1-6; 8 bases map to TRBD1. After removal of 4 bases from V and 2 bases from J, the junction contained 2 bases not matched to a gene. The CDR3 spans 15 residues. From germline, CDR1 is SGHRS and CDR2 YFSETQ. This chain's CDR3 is CASSPGQAYNSPLHF. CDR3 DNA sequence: TGCGCCAGCAGCCCGGGACAGGCCTATAATTCACCCCTCCACTTT. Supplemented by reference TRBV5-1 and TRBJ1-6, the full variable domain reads KAGVTQTPRYLIKTRGQQVTLSCSPISGHRSVSWYQQTPGQGLQFLFEYFSETQRNKGNFPGRFSGRQFSNSRSEMNVSTLELGDSALYLCASSPGQAYNSPLHFGNGTRLTVT.

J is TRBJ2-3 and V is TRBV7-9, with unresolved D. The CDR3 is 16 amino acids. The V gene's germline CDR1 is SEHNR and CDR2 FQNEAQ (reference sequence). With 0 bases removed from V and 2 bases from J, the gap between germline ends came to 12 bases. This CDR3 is CASSLARATNTDTQYF. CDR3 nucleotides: TGTGCCAGCAGCTTAGCTCGGGCTACCAACACAGATACGCAGTATTTT.

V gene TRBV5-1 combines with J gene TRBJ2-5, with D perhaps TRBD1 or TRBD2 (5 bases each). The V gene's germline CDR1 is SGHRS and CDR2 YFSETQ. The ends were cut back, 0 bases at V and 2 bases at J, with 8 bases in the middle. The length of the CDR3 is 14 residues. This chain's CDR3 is CASSLDGTQETQYF. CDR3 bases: TGCGCCAGCAGCTTGGATGGGACGCAAGAGACCCAGTACTTC.

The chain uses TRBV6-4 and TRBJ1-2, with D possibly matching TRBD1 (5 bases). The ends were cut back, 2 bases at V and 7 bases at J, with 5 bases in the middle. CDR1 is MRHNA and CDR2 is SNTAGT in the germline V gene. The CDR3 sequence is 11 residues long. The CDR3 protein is CASSDGAGYTF. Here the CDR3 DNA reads TGTGCCAGCAGTGACGGGGCTGGCTACACCTTC.

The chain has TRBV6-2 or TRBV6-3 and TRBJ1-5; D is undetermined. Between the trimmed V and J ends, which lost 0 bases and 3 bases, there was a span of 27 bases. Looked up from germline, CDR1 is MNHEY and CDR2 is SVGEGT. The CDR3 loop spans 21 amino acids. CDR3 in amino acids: CASSYSYDSANLRPDNQPQHF. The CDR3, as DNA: TGTGCCAGCAGTTACTCGTACGATTCCGCGAACCTTAGGCCCGACAATCAGCCCCAGCATTTT.

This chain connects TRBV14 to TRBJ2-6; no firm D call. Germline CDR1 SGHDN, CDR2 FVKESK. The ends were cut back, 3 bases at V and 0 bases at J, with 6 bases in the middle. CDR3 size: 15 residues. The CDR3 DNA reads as TGTGCCAGCAGCCACTGGAGCTCTGGGGCCAACGTCCTGACTTTC. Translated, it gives CASSHWSSGANVLTF.